Below, 2 T cell receptor beta chains from the same sample are listed, as sequenced in a study of T cells after yellow fever vaccination. TCRdb reprocessed the 5' RACE reads with MiXCR, giving one entry per CDR3 protein. The table has about 320,000 distinct CDR3 sequences, approximately 11% seen once. The specimen was CD4+ T cells sorted from PBMCs, collected 45 days after the yellow fever booster vaccination. These receptors all come from a man aged 18 to 30 who received the YFV17D yellow fever vaccine.

The chain links TRBV20-1 to TRBJ2-1, with 13 nucleotides matching TRBD2. CDR1 is DFQATT, CDR2 SNEGSKA, per germline (reference sequence). J lost 3 bases, V lost 0 bases, and 8 bases had no gene match. The CDR3 spans 18 residues. The CDR3 loop reads CSARDRTSGGVLYNEQFF. The CDR3 DNA reads as TGCAGTGCTAGAGACCGGACTAGCGGGGGCGTTCTCTACAATGAGCAGTTCTTC.

This clonotype was seen a few times. The V call is TRBV5-5, the J call TRBJ1-1; 11 bases agree with TRBD1. Germline trimming cut 4 bases from V and 2 bases from J; bases unmatched to any gene: 7. Germline V gives CDR1 SGHKS, CDR2 YYEKEE (reference sequence). The CDR3 sequence is 16 residues long. In DNA form, the CDR3 reads TGTGCCAGCAGCCGCCCGGGACAGGGGGGCAACACTGAAGCTTTCTTT. Protein product: CASSRPGQGGNTEAFF.